The 32 T cell receptor beta chains below were found in one sample sequenced in a study of blood T cell repertoires in COVID-19 (TCRdb year 2020). Libraries came from the immunoSEQ multiplex PCR assay. Drawn from immuneACCESS, this table holds only the in-frame rearrangements with V and J called that TCRdb kept. Clones are partly lost; checked studies trace under half to an unresolved V gene and leave the rest unexplained. The sample data list approximately 88,000 clones, and 70% to 90% of these were observed just once. The ten largest clones represent roughly 15% of the sample. Sequencing was carried out using peripheral blood. These receptors came from a woman aged 65 to 85 with acute or convalescent COVID-19.

This chain connects TRBV4-2 to TRBJ1-2; D gene unclear. With 4 bases removed from V and 8 bases from J, the gap between germline ends came to 14 bases. CDR1 and CDR2 from the germline V gene are LGHNA and YNFKEQ. The CDR3 is made up of 13 amino acids. In nucleotides, the CDR3 is TGTGCCAGCAGCCCCCCGACGGGGTCCGGCTACACCTTC. Its protein product is CASSPPTGSGYTF.

The chain uses TRBV10-3 and TRBJ2-5; the D gene is possibly TRBD2 (5 bases). The CDR3 sequence is 10 residues long. V shed 8 bases and J shed 8 bases, with 9 bases lying between them. Looked up from germline, CDR1 is ENHRY and CDR2 is SYGVKD. This CDR3 reads CAIGRETQYF. The CDR3 region has the DNA TGTGCCATCGGACGGGAAACCCAGTACTTC.

The chain uses TRBV28 and TRBJ2-7, with D tentatively TRBD2 (8 bases). This CDR3 has 14 residues. Germline-derived CDR1 and CDR2 are MDHEN and SYDVKM. With 6 bases removed from V and 3 bases from J, the gap between germline ends came to 15 bases. The chain's CDR3 is CASSREGQHYEQYV. The CDR3 DNA is TGTGCCAGCAGCCGGGAGGGACAGCACTACGAGCAGTACGTC.

This clone was found once. This chain uses TRBV6-5 with TRBJ2-5; 8 nucleotides agree with TRBD2. The germline gives CDR1 MNHEY, CDR2 SVGAGI. The ends lost 6 bases at V and 5 bases at J; junction bases unmatched: 8. The CDR3 contains 14 residues. The CDR3 DNA follows: TGTGCCAGCAGCCCGGGACTAGTCGTGGAGACCCAGTACTTC. It codes for CASSPGLVVETQYF.

This clone appeared a single time. This sequence joins TRBV18 and TRBJ1-6; tentative D call: TRBD1 (6 bases). V lost 2 bases and J lost 4, with 18 bases in between. The germline V gene encodes CDR1 KGHSH and CDR2 LQKENI. The CDR3 runs 18 residues. The CDR3 sequence: CASSPYFTGNFYNSPLHF. DNA for the CDR3: TGTGCCAGCTCACCATACTTCACAGGGAACTTTTATAATTCACCCCTCCACTTT.

The chain recombines TRBV4-1 with TRBJ2-2; TRBD2 is a possible D gene (7 bases). CDR3 length: 18 residues. Trimming removed 3 bases at V and 0 bases at J, with 17 bases between. CDR1 and CDR2 from the germline V gene are MGHRA and YSYEKL. The CDR3 DNA sequence: TGCGCCAGCAGCCATCCCCCGAGGGGGGGTTCGAACACCGGGGAGCTGTTTTTT. It specifies CASSHPPRGGSNTGELFF.

Points on this clone: The same CDR3 can be traced to other DNA sequences in this sample. V is TRBV3-1 (or the pseudogene TRBV3-2) and J is TRBJ2-1, with TRBD2 identical over 10 bases. CDR1 and CDR2 (germline): LGHDT, YNNKEL (reference sequence). V shed 1 base and J 7 bases; nucleotides not matched to a gene: 4. The CDR3 runs to 15 residues. The DNA for the CDR3 is TGTGCCAGCAGCCAAGCAAGCGGGGGGGCTAATGAGCAGTTCTTC. Its protein product is CASSQASGGANEQFF.

The chain combines TRBV18 with TRBJ2-5; the D is unclear. V lost 3 bases, J lost 1 base, and 6 bases lay in between. This CDR3 contains 13 residues. Per the germline V gene, CDR1 is KGHSH and CDR2 is LQKENI. Here the CDR3 reads CASSPQAQETQYF. CDR3 coding DNA: TGTGCCAGCTCACCCCAAGCCCAAGAGACCCAGTACTTC. The full variable domain, with the rest looked up from reference TRBV18 and TRBJ2-5, is NAGVMQNPRHLVRRRGQEARLRCSPMKGHSHVYWYRQLPEEGLKFMVYLQKENIIDESGMPKERFSAEFPKEGPSILRIQQVVRGDSAAYFCASSPQAQETQYFGPGTRLLVL.

The V gene is TRBV11-2, the J gene TRBJ2-7, with TRBD1 as a possible D gene (7 bases). V was cut by 1 base and J by 10 bases, with 14 bases left in between. This CDR3 has 13 residues. The germline V gene encodes CDR1 SGHAT and CDR2 FQNNGV. CDR3 region: CASSLGGGDRQYV. The CDR3 DNA reads as TGTGCCAGCAGCTTAGGCGGAGGGGACAGACAGTACGTC.

The table lists this clone with a count of one. The rearrangement joins TRBV6-5 to TRBJ1-1; D gene uncertain. CDR3 length equals 12 residues. CDR1 is MNHEY and CDR2 is SVGAGI in the germline V gene. The V end lost 8 bases, the J end lost 11 bases, and 18 bases lay between the germline ends. The chain's CDR3 is CASSYTGIEAFF. CDR3 in DNA: TGTGCCAGCTCCTATACCGGGATTGAGGCTTTCTTT.

This rearrangement joins TRBV7-6 to TRBJ1-2, with TRBD1 as a possible D gene (5 bases). The V and J ends lost 3 bases and 0 bases respectively, with 23 bases between them. The CDR3 runs 19 residues. The germline gives CDR1 SGHVS, CDR2 FNYEAQ. The DNA of the CDR3 is TGTGCCAGCAGCTTCGCCCTCCCGCTGGCAGGGTCCACTAACTATGGCTACACCTTC. Translating it yields CASSFALPLAGSTNYGYTF. The full variable domain, with the rest looked up from reference TRBV7-6 and TRBJ1-2, is GAGVSQSPRYKVTKRGQDVALRCDPISGHVSLYWYRQALGQGPEFLTYFNYEAQQDKSGLPNDRFSAERPEGSISTLTIQRTEQRDSAMYRCASSFALPLAGSTNYGYTFGSGTRLTVV.

This chain joins TRBV6-5 and TRBJ2-3, with D perhaps TRBD2 (6 bases). Trimming removed 6 bases at V and 6 bases at J, with 13 bases between. CDR1 and CDR2 from the germline V gene are MNHEY and SVGAGI. The CDR3 spans 13 residues. For the CDR3, the DNA is TGTGCCAGCAGGAATAGCGGACCGGATACGCAGTATTTT. This translates into CASRNSGPDTQYF.

This clone showed up just a few times. V and J are TRBV6-1 and TRBJ2-1; TRBD2 matches at 8 bases. This CDR3 region has 16 residues. Germline CDR1 and CDR2: MNHNS and SASEGT. V lost 1 base to trimming and J lost 6 bases; unmatched junction nucleotides: 8. The CDR3 sequence is CASSEVAGGGVNEQFF. CDR3 DNA: TGTGCCAGCAGTGAAGTCGCGGGGGGAGGGGTCAATGAGCAGTTCTTC.

J is TRBJ2-7 and V is TRBV6-1; 10 bases agree with TRBD1. Germline-derived CDR1 and CDR2 are MNHNS and SASEGT. Germline trimming cut 3 bases from V and 4 bases from J; bases unmatched to any gene: 12. This CDR3 region has 17 residues. As DNA, the CDR3 is TGTGCCAGCAGTGATTTTGGGACAGGGGCATTTGTATACGAGCAGTACGTC. It is translated as CASSDFGTGAFVYEQYV.

The chain links TRBV10-3 to TRBJ2-2, with TRBD2 identical over 8 bases. The CDR3 spans 15 residues. The V segment lost 7 bases and the J segment 4 bases; nucleotides outside the gene matches: 8. Germline CDR1 reads ENHRY; CDR2 reads SYGVKD. DNA of the CDR3: TGTGCCATCACCAGTCCCGGGAGGGCCACCGGGGAGCTGTTTTTT. It specifies CAITSPGRATGELFF.

The chain uses TRBV15 and TRBJ2-2; tentatively, D is TRBD1 (6 bases). The CDR3 spans 14 residues. Germline V CDR1 and CDR2: LNHNV, YYDKDF (reference sequence). V gave up 2 bases and J gave up 4 bases, with 8 bases separating them. The CDR3, as DNA: TGTGCCACCAGCAGACAGGGGTTCACCGGGGAGCTGTTTTTT. The encoded protein is CATSRQGFTGELFF.

CDR3 residues: CASSFKGQGAGYTF. CDR3 nucleotide sequence: TGTGCCAGCAGCTTTAAGGGACAGGGGGCTGGCTACACCTTC. V gene TRBV11-2 combines with J gene TRBJ1-2, with 12 bases matching TRBD1. The CDR3 contains 14 residues. J was trimmed by 7 bases and V by 3 bases; bases with no gene match: 3. Germline V gene lookup returns CDR1 SGHAT and CDR2 FQNNGV.

The V and J genes are TRBV30 and TRBJ2-3; D gene unclear. CDR1 and CDR2 (germline): GTSNPN, SVGIG (reference sequence). The CDR3 is 13 residues long. With 3 bases removed from V and 0 bases from J, the gap between germline ends came to 7 bases. The DNA for the CDR3 is TGTGCCTGGAGCGTTAGAAGCACAGATACGCAGTATTTT. Translated: CAWSVRSTDTQYF.

The rearrangement links TRBV19 to TRBJ1-4; D uncertain. Germline V gives CDR1 LNHDA, CDR2 SQIVND (reference sequence). The CDR3 consists of 16 residues. Trimming removed 1 base at V and 6 bases at J, with 15 bases between. The CDR3, as DNA: TGTGCCAGTAGTATAGGCCCTATGGGCATGGATGAAAAACTGTTTTTT. Translated: CASSIGPMGMDEKLFF.

This clone turned up a few times. J is TRBJ1-1 and V is TRBV3-1 (or the pseudogene TRBV3-2), with D possibly TRBD1 on 6 matching bases. This CDR3 comprises 13 residues. In germline, CDR1 is LGHDT, CDR2 YNNKEL (reference sequence). V shed 4 bases and J shed 4 bases, with 10 bases lying between them. CDR3 DNA: TGTGCCAGCAGCCGAGTGGGGGCCACTGAAGCTTTCTTT. Translation gives CASSRVGATEAFF.

This clone was picked up a small number of times. The chain is built from TRBV6-5 and TRBJ1-2, with D tentatively TRBD1 (6 bases). The CDR3 contains 14 residues. The germline CDR1 and CDR2 sequences are MNHEY and SVGAGI. V shed 6 bases and J shed 3 bases, with 14 bases lying between them. The CDR3, as DNA: TGTGCCAGCAGGACCGGGTCAGGGGACTATGGCTACACCTTC. Encoded protein: CASRTGSGDYGYTF.

This rearrangement joins TRBV27 to TRBJ1-2; 10 nucleotides match TRBD1. Germline V CDR1 and CDR2: MNHEY, SMNVEV (reference sequence). This CDR3 region has 16 residues. V was pared by 6 bases and J by 7 bases, with 14 bases of the junction left unmatched. In DNA form, the CDR3 reads TGTGCCAGCAGCTTCCGGGACAGGGGCTTCTTACTTGGCTACACCTTC. It specifies CASSFRDRGFLLGYTF.

This clone was observed a handful of times. V gene TRBV7-9 combines with J gene TRBJ2-1; TRBD2 aligns across 8 bases. Germline CDR1 reads SEHNR; CDR2 reads FQNEAQ (reference sequence). V lost 5 bases to trimming and J lost 5 bases; unmatched junction nucleotides: 11. The length of the CDR3 is 16 residues. CDR3 nucleotides: TGTGCCAGCAGCCCACAGGCGGGGACTAGAGACAATGAGCAGTTCTTC. Protein: CASSPQAGTRDNEQFF.

The chain links TRBV19 to TRBJ1-2; TRBD1 aligns across 7 bases. Germline values: CDR1 LNHDA, CDR2 SQIVND (reference sequence). The CDR3 has 15 residues. The junction had 15 bases not matched to a gene; V was cut back by 6 bases and J by 8 bases. The CDR3, as DNA: TGTGCCAGTAGAACACCCTTCGACAGGGTACGCGGCTACACCTTC. Translating it yields CASRTPFDRVRGYTF.

The genes are TRBV5-1 and TRBJ1-5; D gene unclear. Looked up from germline, CDR1 is SGHRS and CDR2 is YFSETQ. V shed 2 bases and J shed 0 bases, with 3 bases lying between them. CDR3 size: 13 residues. CDR3 in amino acids: CASSLYSNQPQHF. The CDR3 region has the DNA TGCGCCAGCAGCTTATATAGCAATCAGCCCCAGCATTTT.

This chain links TRBV2 with TRBJ1-2; 11 bases agree with TRBD1. The CDR3 extends over 17 amino acids. V shed 7 bases, J shed 1 base, and the junction held 11 bases outside the gene matches. Germline lookup yields CDR1 SNHLY and CDR2 FYNNEI. In nucleotides, the CDR3 is TGTGCCAGCACCGACGGACAGGGGGCGCCTATTAACTATGGCTACACCTTC. It specifies CASTDGQGAPINYGYTF.

V usage is TRBV2 and J usage is TRBJ1-2; a weak D match, TRBD1 (6 bases). CDR3 size: 17 residues. The V gene lost 6 bases and the J gene lost 0 bases, with 20 bases spanning the gap. Germline CDR1 and CDR2: SNHLY and FYNNEI. For the CDR3, the DNA is TGTGCCAGCAGGGCGGGCAACCCAGGGGCCCCTAACTATGGCTACACCTTC. Translation gives CASRAGNPGAPNYGYTF.

The chain couples TRBV29-1 to TRBJ1-5; TRBD1 agrees at 10 bases. In germline, CDR1 is SQVTM, CDR2 ANQGSEA. The ends lost 4 bases at V and 4 bases at J; junction bases unmatched: 4. The length of the CDR3 is 14 residues. CDR3 in amino acids: CSVGGQGGNQPQHF. In nucleotides, the CDR3 is TGCAGCGTTGGTGGACAGGGGGGGAATCAGCCCCAGCATTTT.

This chain connects TRBV3-1 (or the pseudogene TRBV3-2) to TRBJ2-1, with 10 bases lining up with TRBD2. Germline CDR1 LGHDT, CDR2 YNNKEL (reference sequence). The CDR3 has 18 residues. With V trimmed by 0 bases and J by 3 bases, 8 bases remained unmatched. The CDR3 DNA follows: TGTGCCAGCAGCCAAGATCTTCCCCTAGCGGGGGACTACAATGAGCAGTTCTTC. Translated: CASSQDLPLAGDYNEQFF.

The V and J genes are TRBV27 and TRBJ2-5; D gene uncertain. Trimming left V 10 bases short and J 4 bases short, with 13 bases between. CDR1 MNHEY and CDR2 SMNVEV come from the germline V gene (reference sequence). The CDR3 has 12 residues. Written as DNA, the CDR3 is TGTGCCACCCCGACGGGTCGAGAGACCCAGTACTTC. Translating gives CATPTGRETQYF.

The rearrangement uses TRBV15 and TRBJ1-2; D is ambiguous. CDR1 and CDR2 from the germline V gene are LNHNV and YYDKDF (reference sequence). The CDR3 has 14 residues. Trimming shortened V by 0 bases and J by 4 bases, and 9 bases separated the two germline ends. The CDR3 DNA sequence: TGTGCCACCAGCAGAGATCGGGGTTCCTATGGCTACACCTTC. It translates to CATSRDRGSYGYTF.

CDR3 residues: CASSLQGGYGYTF. In nucleotides, the CDR3 is TGTGCCAGCAGTTTACAGGGGGGTTATGGCTACACCTTC. The chain employs TRBV27 and TRBJ1-2; 7 positions match TRBD1. Germline CDR1 is MNHEY and CDR2 is SMNVEV (reference sequence). The CDR3 contains 13 residues. V dropped 2 bases and J dropped 5; count of bases not matched to a gene: 2.